One and the same sample provided the 17 T cell receptor beta chains below, sequenced in a study of cytotoxic CD8 clonotypes in ibrutinib-treated CLL. Sequencing was performed with immunoSEQ multiplex PCR; in TCRdb, only in-frame clones are kept and a portion is missing. The sample holds some 63,000 clones, 90% seen once. The specimen comprised PBMCs, sampled after 12 months of ibrutinib treatment. Receptors were obtained from a human donor with chronic lymphocytic leukemia.

The chain employs TRBV5-5 and TRBJ1-2; D gene ambiguous. CDR1 is SGHKS, CDR2 YYEKEE, per germline (reference sequence). This CDR3 is 13 amino acids long. Trimming removed 4 bases from V and 3 bases from J, with 10 bases in between. DNA of the CDR3: TGTGCCAGCAGCCCTGGACCCCACTATGGCTACACCTTC. Translating it yields CASSPGPHYGYTF.

This chain joins TRBV6-1 and TRBJ2-1, with 11 bases matching TRBD2. Germline lookup yields CDR1 MNHNS and CDR2 SASEGT. Trimming took 7 bases from V and 5 from J; bases not matched to a gene: 7. The CDR3 runs 15 residues. CDR3 in DNA: TGTGCCAGCATTTATAGCGGGAGGGAGAACAATGAGCAGTTCTTC. Encoded protein: CASIYSGRENNEQFF.

V is TRBV9 and J is TRBJ1-1; no definite D call. Trimming stripped 3 bases from V and 5 bases from J, with 20 bases between. The germline gives CDR1 SGDLS, CDR2 YYNGEE. The CDR3 runs 16 residues. CDR3 nucleotides: TGTGCCAGCAGCGCCGTTGGGGTCGGCGTTAAGACTGAAGCTTTCTTT. Its translation: CASSAVGVGVKTEAFF.

This clone was seen a single time. This chain uses TRBV4-2 with TRBJ2-1; no firm D call. Between the trimmed V and J ends, which lost 3 bases and 5 bases, there was a span of 5 bases. The CDR3 consists of 12 residues. Germline V CDR1 and CDR2: LGHNA, YNFKEQ. The CDR3 spells CASSQTDNEQFF. The CDR3 DNA is TGTGCCAGCAGCCAGACTGACAATGAGCAGTTCTTC.

The CDR3 region is CASSLSMYGDQPQHF. CDR3 bases: TGTGCCAGCAGTTTATCGATGTATGGGGATCAGCCCCAGCATTTT. V and J are TRBV27 and TRBJ1-5, with unresolved D. Deletions cut 0 bases from V and 5 bases from J, with 11 bases between. Germline V gives CDR1 MNHEY, CDR2 SMNVEV (reference sequence). This CDR3 region has 15 residues.

J is TRBJ2-1 and V is TRBV7-9; no clear D gene. This CDR3 region has 16 residues. Trimming left V 0 bases short and J 1 base short, with 10 bases between. Germline CDR1 and CDR2: SEHNR and FQNEAQ (reference sequence). CDR3 DNA: TGTGCCAGCAGCTTAGCTGGGCTGCCGTCCTACAATGAGCAGTTCTTC. Amino acids: CASSLAGLPSYNEQFF.

The chain carries TRBV4-2 and TRBJ2-7; 9 bases map to TRBD2. Germline CDR1 and CDR2: LGHNA and YNFKEQ. This CDR3 comprises 16 residues. V lost 1 base to trimming and J lost 0 bases; unmatched junction nucleotides: 4. CDR3 protein: CASSQGLAGHSYEQYF. As DNA, the CDR3 is TGTGCCAGCAGCCAAGGGCTAGCGGGGCACTCCTACGAGCAGTACTTC.

V and J are TRBV4-1 and TRBJ2-3, with 9 bases that match TRBD2. The germline gives CDR1 MGHRA, CDR2 YSYEKL. The CDR3 sequence is 15 residues long. V lost 4 bases to trimming and J lost 2 bases; unmatched junction nucleotides: 4. The CDR3 sequence: CASSRASGTTDTQYF. CDR3 in DNA: TGCGCCAGCAGCCGGGCTAGCGGGACCACAGATACGCAGTATTTT.

This clone was seen a handful of times. This rearrangement joins TRBV9 to TRBJ2-7; 11 bases agree with TRBD2. The V gene end was trimmed by 5 bases and the J gene end by 6 bases; junction bases not matched to a gene: 7. In germline, CDR1 is SGDLS, CDR2 YYNGEE. The length of the CDR3 is 14 residues. For the CDR3, the DNA is TGTGCCAGCAGTGTTAGCGGGAGGGACAGCGAGCAGTACTTC. Its translation is CASSVSGRDSEQYF.

The chain employs TRBV28 and TRBJ1-2, with D tentatively TRBD1 (5 bases). CDR1 and CDR2 from the germline V gene are MDHEN and SYDVKM. The CDR3 totals 12 residues. V dropped 8 bases and J dropped 4 bases, with 11 bases sitting between them. The CDR3 region is CASEVGGYGYTF. CDR3 coding DNA: TGTGCCAGCGAGGTCGGGGGCTATGGCTACACCTTC.

The CDR3: CASMAGRVAEQYF. DNA of the CDR3: TGTGCCAGTATGGCCGGAAGGGTGGCGGAGCAGTACTTC. This chain connects TRBV19 to TRBJ2-7; no clear D. The V gene lost 7 bases and the J gene lost 7 bases, with 17 bases spanning the gap. The germline CDR1 and CDR2 sequences are LNHDA and SQIVND (reference sequence). The CDR3 runs to 13 residues.

The chain joins TRBV18 to TRBJ2-5, with D possibly TRBD2 on 5 matching bases. CDR1 and CDR2 from the germline V gene are KGHSH and LQKENI. Trimming took 5 bases from V and 0 from J, leaving 7 bases between them. This CDR3 has 13 residues. CDR3 coding DNA: TGTGCCAGCTCATGGCGGGACCAAGAGACCCAGTACTTC. Translation: CASSWRDQETQYF.

The rearrangement links TRBV27 to TRBJ2-7, with 7 bases lining up with TRBD1. The CDR3 has 14 amino acids. Germline V gives CDR1 MNHEY, CDR2 SMNVEV (reference sequence). V lost 2 bases and J lost 0; bases outside the gene matches: 1. The CDR3 protein is CASSLQGDSYEQYF. CDR3 coding DNA: TGTGCCAGCAGTTTACAGGGGGACTCCTACGAGCAGTACTTC.

V gene TRBV5-1 combines with J gene TRBJ2-5, with 8 bases matching TRBD2. Germline CDR1 reads SGHRS; CDR2 reads YFSETQ. Germline trimming cut 7 bases from V and 4 bases from J; bases unmatched to any gene: 12. The CDR3 length is 15 residues. The CDR3 loop reads CASGVKKREPETQYF. The CDR3 DNA is TGCGCCAGCGGCGTGAAGAAGCGGGAGCCAGAGACCCAGTACTTC.

This chain uses TRBV6-5 with TRBJ1-4; D is ambiguous. Germline-derived CDR1 and CDR2 are MNHEY and SVGAGI. This CDR3 comprises 14 residues. V lost 6 bases and J lost 5, with 13 bases in between. The CDR3 bases are TGTGCCAGCAGACCCACCGGCAGCAATGAAAAACTGTTTTTT. Protein product: CASRPTGSNEKLFF.

V gene TRBV7-2 combines with J gene TRBJ2-1; 7 nucleotides agree with TRBD2. This CDR3 spans 16 amino acids. Losses at the gene ends were 5 bases for V and 4 bases for J; bases not matched to a gene: 11. Germline lookup yields CDR1 SGHTA and CDR2 FQGNSA. CDR3 residues: CASSPRFAGDYNEQFF. In DNA, the CDR3 is TGTGCCAGCAGCCCTCGATTCGCGGGAGATTACAATGAGCAGTTCTTC.

This chain joins TRBV27 and TRBJ2-1; 8 nucleotides agree with TRBD2. The CDR3 totals 16 residues. Trimming removed 0 bases from V and 0 bases from J; junction bases left unmatched: 1. Germline V gene sequence: CDR1 MNHEY, CDR2 SMNVEV (reference sequence). The CDR3 region is CASSLSSGSSYNEQFF. CDR3 nucleotide sequence: TGTGCCAGCAGTTTATCGAGCGGGAGCTCCTACAATGAGCAGTTCTTC.